Below, 13 T cell receptor beta chains from the same sample are listed, as sequenced in a study of T cell responses to AZD1222 COVID-19 vaccine. Here immunoSEQ multiplex PCR was the method, and the copy in TCRdb shows in-frame clones only, minus some. The table shows about 83,000 clones, with around nine tenths occurring only once. The sequencing used peripheral blood, collected on day 0 of MenACWY control vaccination. The receptors stem from an adult in good health.

This chain connects TRBV2 to TRBJ2-7; no reliable D call. Trimming took 10 bases from V and 2 from J, leaving 15 bases between them. The CDR3 is made up of 13 amino acids. CDR1 and CDR2 from the germline V gene are SNHLY and FYNNEI. The CDR3: CAIIPGLPYEQYF. The CDR3 DNA is TGTGCCATAATCCCGGGCCTTCCCTACGAGCAGTACTTC.

The chain combines TRBV30 with TRBJ1-5; tentatively, D is TRBD1 (6 bases). CDR3 size: 12 residues. The germline CDR1 and CDR2 sequences are GTSNPN and SVGIG (reference sequence). With 2 bases removed from V and 4 bases from J, the gap between germline ends came to 6 bases. CDR3: CAWSQGNQPQHF. For the CDR3, the DNA is TGTGCCTGGAGTCAGGGGAATCAGCCCCAGCATTTT.

The chain recombines TRBV24-1 with TRBJ2-3; TRBD2 aligns across 9 bases. CDR3 length: 16 residues. Germline CDR1 and CDR2: KGHDR and SFDVKD. V lost 8 bases, J lost 0 bases, and 8 bases stayed unmatched. CDR3 nucleotides: TGTGCCACCATTCGTAGCGGGAGACGGAGCACAGATACGCAGTATTTT. Encoded protein: CATIRSGRRSTDTQYF.

The CDR3 region is CASSPTYNEQFF. CDR3 in DNA: TGTGCCAGCAGCCCGACCTACAATGAGCAGTTCTTC. The chain combines TRBV3-1 (or the pseudogene TRBV3-2) with TRBJ2-1; the D is unclear. This CDR3 is built from 12 residues. CDR1 LGHDT and CDR2 YNNKEL come from the germline V gene (reference sequence). The V gene lost 4 bases and the J gene lost 2 bases, with 3 bases spanning the gap.

V and J are TRBV5-1 and TRBJ1-6; 9 bases fit TRBD1. The CDR3 length is 15 residues. The trim removed 0 bases at V and 8 bases at J, leaving 3 bases unmatched. Germline-derived CDR1 and CDR2 are SGHRS and YFSETQ. The CDR3 loop is CASSLGQGGDSPLHF. The DNA of the CDR3 is TGCGCCAGCAGCTTGGGACAGGGGGGTGATTCACCCCTCCACTTT.

The genes are TRBV7-2 and TRBJ2-1; TRBD2 matches at 9 bases. From germline, CDR1 is SGHTA and CDR2 FQGNSA. J lost 4 bases, V lost 0 bases, and 1 base had no gene match. This CDR3 has 15 residues. The CDR3 spells CASSLATSGYNEQFF. In nucleotides, the CDR3 is TGTGCCAGCAGCTTAGCGACTAGCGGTTACAATGAGCAGTTCTTC.

This clone was recorded once. J is TRBJ2-1 and V is TRBV13, with 8 nucleotides matching TRBD1. The CDR3 has 16 amino acids. V was pared by 2 bases and J by 2 bases, with 5 bases of the junction left unmatched. The germline gives CDR1 PRHDT, CDR2 FYEKMQ (reference sequence). As DNA, the CDR3 is TGTGCCAGCAGCTTACTTACGGGACAGGCCTACAATGAGCAGTTCTTC. It encodes CASSLLTGQAYNEQFF. The full variable domain, its missing parts supplied by reference TRBV13 and TRBJ2-1, is AAGVIQSPRHLIKEKRETATLKCYPIPRHDTVYWYQQGPGQDPQFLISFYEKMQSDKGSIPDRFSAQQFSDYHSELNMSSLELGDSALYFCASSLLTGQAYNEQFFGPGTRLTVL.

V is TRBV4-1 and J is TRBJ1-2; 7 bases agree with TRBD1. Germline values: CDR1 MGHRA, CDR2 YSYEKL. The CDR3 totals 16 residues. The J segment lost 7 bases and the V segment lost 2 bases, leaving 13 bases of the junction unmatched. CDR3 sequence (DNA): TGCGCCAGCAGCCAAAGGGACAGTCTCGGGGGTTCTGGCTACACCTTC. Translating it yields CASSQRDSLGGSGYTF.

This clone was seen only once. The chain is built from TRBV27 and TRBJ2-7, with a weak D call TRBD2 (5 bases). V lost 0 bases and J 6 bases, leaving 15 bases between the germline ends. The CDR3 sequence is 15 residues long. Germline V gives CDR1 MNHEY, CDR2 SMNVEV (reference sequence). The CDR3 coding sequence is TGTGCCAGCAGTTTATCCACTATTAATGCGGGCGAGCAGTACTTC. This gives the protein CASSLSTINAGEQYF.

The chain links TRBV4-3 to TRBJ2-5; a weak D match, TRBD2 (6 bases). This CDR3 comprises 14 residues. V was trimmed by 0 bases and J by 4 bases, leaving 9 bases between them. The germline V gene encodes CDR1 LGHNA and CDR2 YSLEER. The chain's CDR3 is CASSQESGRETQYF. Written as DNA, the CDR3 is TGCGCCAGCAGCCAAGAAAGCGGGCGAGAGACCCAGTACTTC.

The CDR3 DNA sequence: TGTGCCAGCAGTGAACGCGGGAGGTGGGTGGCGCAGTATTTT. It is translated as CASSERGRWVAQYF. J is TRBJ2-3 and V is TRBV25-1; 8 bases agree with TRBD2. Germline values: CDR1 MGHDK, CDR2 SYGVNS. The V segment lost 2 bases and the J segment 10 bases; nucleotides outside the gene matches: 8. The CDR3 is 14 residues long.

The chain links TRBV7-6 to TRBJ1-5; D perhaps matches TRBD1 (5 bases). The CDR3 loop spans 18 amino acids. CDR1 is SGHVS and CDR2 is FNYEAQ in the germline V gene. The germline V and J ends were trimmed by 2 bases and 7 bases, with 24 bases remaining between them. CDR3 nucleotide sequence: TGTGCCAGCAGCTTATACCCCGGGAACGGAGGGGCCCCCCAGCCCCAGCATTTT. Its protein product is CASSLYPGNGGAPQPQHF.

The chain links TRBV7-9 to TRBJ1-1; D is perhaps TRBD1 (6 bases). Between the trimmed V and J ends, which lost 2 bases and 8 bases, there was a span of 24 bases. The CDR3 spans 17 residues. Germline-derived CDR1 and CDR2 are SEHNR and FQNEAQ (reference sequence). This CDR3 is CASSLREGVGDRREAFF. CDR3 DNA sequence: TGTGCCAGCAGCTTAAGAGAGGGAGTAGGAGACAGGAGAGAAGCTTTCTTT.